This passage covers 8 T cell receptor beta chains from one sample sequenced in a study of cytotoxic CD8 clonotypes in ibrutinib-treated CLL. Repertoires were generated with immunoSEQ multiplex PCR, while TCRdb's copy carries only in-frame clones and drops some. The data hold fewer than 400,000 clones, with 67% observed a single time. Sequences were derived from PBMCs, sampled after 36 months of ibrutinib treatment. The receptors here all came from a human donor with chronic lymphocytic leukemia.

The gene calls are TRBV29-1 and TRBJ1-2; D possibly corresponds to TRBD1 (5 bases). The CDR3 covers 12 residues. The germline gives CDR1 SQVTM, CDR2 ANQGSEA. V gave up 6 bases and J gave up 5 bases, with 13 bases separating them. The CDR3 DNA is TGCAGCGTACAGCAGGGTTGGTATGGCTACACCTTC. It specifies CSVQQGWYGYTF.

The chain has TRBV4-2 and TRBJ2-1; 14 bases align to TRBD2. Germline CDR1 and CDR2: LGHNA and YNFKEQ. With 1 base clipped from V and 8 bases from J, the junction kept 10 bases outside the gene matches. CDR3 length: 18 residues. The CDR3 protein is CASSQVGLTSGGVYEQFF. CDR3 in DNA: TGTGCCAGCAGCCAAGTAGGCTTGACTAGCGGGGGGGTCTATGAGCAGTTCTTC.

The chain combines TRBV19 with TRBJ2-7; 12 bases align to TRBD2. The V and J ends lost 4 bases and 3 bases, in that order; junction bases with no gene match: 1. This CDR3 comprises 14 residues. Germline V gene data show CDR1 as LNHDA and CDR2 as SQIVND (reference sequence). Here the CDR3 reads CASSRGLAGYEQYF. The DNA of the CDR3 is TGTGCCAGTAGTAGGGGACTAGCGGGCTACGAGCAGTACTTC.

This clone was seen only a few times. The rearrangement joins TRBV5-1 to TRBJ2-7; D gene uncertain. The germline V gene has CDR1 SGHRS and CDR2 YFSETQ. Deletions cut 2 bases from V and 6 bases from J, with 9 bases between. The CDR3 spans 12 residues. The CDR3 coding sequence is TGCGCCAGCAGCTTTAGTAGGAGCGAGCAGTACTTC. Protein: CASSFSRSEQYF.

The V gene is TRBV2, the J gene TRBJ2-7; 9 bases are shared with TRBD1. The CDR3 totals 14 residues. V shed 2 bases and J 6 bases; nucleotides not matched to a gene: 5. CDR1 SNHLY and CDR2 FYNNEI come from the germline V gene. CDR3 nucleotides: TGTGCCAGCAGTGAACGAACAGGGGGCTTCGAGCAGTACTTC. Encoded protein: CASSERTGGFEQYF.

This chain uses TRBV7-9 with TRBJ2-3, with D tentatively TRBD1 (6 bases). Germline V gene sequence: CDR1 SEHNR, CDR2 FQNEAQ (reference sequence). Trimming removed 5 bases at V and 3 bases at J, with 12 bases between. The CDR3 consists of 14 residues. CDR3 region: CASSPGASTDTQYF. The CDR3 nucleotides read TGTGCCAGCAGCCCAGGGGCAAGTACAGATACGCAGTATTTT.

This clone was observed a handful of times. CDR3: CANDREGYNEQFF. In DNA form, the CDR3 reads TGTGCCAACGATAGAGAGGGGTACAATGAGCAGTTCTTC. The chain recombines TRBV2 with TRBJ2-1; D is possibly TRBD1 or TRBD2 (5 bases each). The CDR3 has 13 amino acids. Germline CDR1 SNHLY, CDR2 FYNNEI. Trimming removed 10 bases at V and 4 bases at J, with 14 bases between.

The chain employs TRBV14 and TRBJ1-4, with D maybe TRBD1 (6 bases). CDR1 and CDR2 (germline): SGHDN, FVKESK. V shed 2 bases and J shed 11 bases, with 9 bases lying between them. This CDR3 is 12 amino acids long. For the CDR3, the DNA is TGTGCCAGCAGCCAACAGGGGAGGAAACTGTTTTTT. Its protein product is CASSQQGRKLFF.